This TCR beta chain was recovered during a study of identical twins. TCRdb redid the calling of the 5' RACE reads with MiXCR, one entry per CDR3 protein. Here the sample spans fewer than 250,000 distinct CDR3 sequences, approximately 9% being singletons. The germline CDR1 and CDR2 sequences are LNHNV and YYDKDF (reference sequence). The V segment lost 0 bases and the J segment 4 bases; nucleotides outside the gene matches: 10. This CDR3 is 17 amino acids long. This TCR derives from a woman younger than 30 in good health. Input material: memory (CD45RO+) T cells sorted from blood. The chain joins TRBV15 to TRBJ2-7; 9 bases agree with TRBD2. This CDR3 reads CATSRDHGASGVYEQYF. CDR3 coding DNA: TGTGCCACCAGCAGAGATCATGGCGCTAGCGGGGTATACGAGCAGTACTTC.